This T cell receptor beta chain was recorded in a study of response to subunit inactivated influenza vaccine. Findings and limits, study-wide: Few additional T cells are recruited per seasonal influenza vaccination, authors suggested.

This CDR3 contains 14 residues. Germline CDR1 and CDR2: SEHNR and FQNEAQ (reference sequence). Losses at the gene ends were 5 bases for V and 4 bases for J; bases not matched to a gene: 5. Each CDR3 protein is one row after TCRdb ran MiXCR on the RT-PCR reads. The sample yields roughly 760,000 distinct CDR3 sequences, 21% seen once. As to this clonotype: Its antigen remains unknown.

The sequence was obtained from a man aged 45-60 years who received an inactivated influenza vaccine. This chain links TRBV7-9 with TRBJ2-7, with TRBD2 matching over 10 bases. The source material was PBMCs from blood, sampled less than 6 days after vaccination. CDR3 residues: CASSPGLARYEQYF. The CDR3, as DNA: TGTGCCAGCAGCCCGGGACTAGCGAGATACGAGCAGTACTTC.